This entry lists 19 T cell receptor beta chains sequenced from one sample in a study of identical twins. TCRdb passed the 5' RACE reads through MiXCR, listing each CDR3 protein once. This table holds under 900,000 distinct CDR3 sequences, 15% to 20% found once. This same sample was also taken into another study, of T cells expressing NK-cell markers.

Sequencing was performed on PBMCs. The receptors shown here come from a woman aged 18-29 years in good health.

This chain joins TRBV7-9 and TRBJ2-1; 8 positions match TRBD2. Germline V gene data show CDR1 as SEHNR and CDR2 as FQNEAQ (reference sequence). The junction had 8 bases not matched to a gene; V was cut back by 4 bases and J by 0 bases. The CDR3 extends over 17 amino acids. CDR3 in amino acids: CASSWGLAGPSYNEQFF. The DNA for the CDR3 is TGTGCCAGCAGCTGGGGGCTAGCGGGCCCCTCCTACAATGAGCAGTTCTTC. Using reference TRBV7-9 and TRBJ2-1 for the parts outside the CDR3, the full variable domain is DTGVSQNPRHKITKRGQNVTFRCDPISEHNRLYWYRQTLGQGPEFLTYFQNEAQLEKSRLLSDRFSAERPKGSFSTLEIQRTEQGDSAMYLCASSWGLAGPSYNEQFFGPGTRLTVL.

This clonotype was detected only a few times. The chain has TRBV30 and TRBJ2-1; D is possibly TRBD2 (5 bases). With 2 bases removed from V and 0 bases from J, the gap between germline ends came to 11 bases. This CDR3 spans 15 amino acids. Germline assignment: CDR1 GTSNPN and CDR2 SVGIG (reference sequence). The CDR3 sequence: CAWSHGISSYNEQFF. DNA for the CDR3: TGTGCCTGGAGTCACGGGATTAGCTCCTACAATGAGCAGTTCTTC.

The chain joins TRBV7-9 to TRBJ1-1; D not certain. Germline V gene sequence: CDR1 SEHNR, CDR2 FQNEAQ (reference sequence). There are 14 residues in the CDR3. V was cut by 1 base and J by 3 bases, with 9 bases left in between. The CDR3 region has the DNA TGTGCCAGCAGCTTAGTGGGGTCAGACACTGAAGCTTTCTTT. Encoded protein: CASSLVGSDTEAFF.

V gene TRBV5-1 combines with J gene TRBJ2-1, with D uncertain. Germline V gene sequence: CDR1 SGHRS, CDR2 YFSETQ. The CDR3 is 15 residues long. Trimming removed 4 bases at V and 0 bases at J, with 11 bases between. The CDR3 nucleotides are TGCGCCAGCAGCCCCACGCCCCGCTCCTACAATGAGCAGTTCTTC. Protein: CASSPTPRSYNEQFF.

This clonotype occurred a few times. The rearrangement links TRBV6-1 to TRBJ1-2; D uncertain. CDR3 length: 13 amino acids. V was pared by 6 bases and J by 2 bases, with 10 bases between. Germline loops: CDR1 MNHNS, CDR2 SASEGT. CDR3 coding DNA: TGTGCCAGCAGCTTCAGTCCGAACTATGGCTACACCTTC. Translating gives CASSFSPNYGYTF.

This clonotype was observed a few times. The chain joins TRBV2 to TRBJ2-3, with 9 bases lining up with TRBD2. V was clipped by 0 bases and J by 0 bases; unmatched bases: 7. CDR1 and CDR2 from the germline V gene are SNHLY and FYNNEI. This CDR3 spans 18 amino acids. CDR3 DNA sequence: TGTGCCAGCAGTGAAGCGCTTCGTAGCGGGGGAAGCACAGATACGCAGTATTTT. Amino acid sequence: CASSEALRSGGSTDTQYF.

This clonotype was observed many times. This chain links TRBV7-9 with TRBJ1-1, with 7 bases lining up with TRBD1. J gave up 1 base and V 5 bases, and 7 bases lay outside the gene matches. Germline lookup yields CDR1 SEHNR and CDR2 FQNEAQ (reference sequence). The CDR3 runs to 15 residues. CDR3 DNA sequence: TGTGCCAGCAGCCCCCGACAGGGAGGGAACACTGAAGCTTTCTTT. As protein: CASSPRQGGNTEAFF. Full variable domain (rest looked up from reference TRBV7-9 and TRBJ1-1): DTGVSQNPRHKITKRGQNVTFRCDPISEHNRLYWYRQTLGQGPEFLTYFQNEAQLEKSRLLSDRFSAERPKGSFSTLEIQRTEQGDSAMYLCASSPRQGGNTEAFFGQGTRLTVV.

The rearrangement links TRBV6-1 to TRBJ1-1, with no clear D. V was shortened by 5 bases and J by 2 bases, with 15 bases between the two germline ends. There are 15 residues in the CDR3. Germline assignment: CDR1 MNHNS and CDR2 SASEGT. The CDR3 sequence: CASSPRPFSNTEAFF. In nucleotides, the CDR3 is TGTGCCAGCAGTCCCCGTCCGTTCTCCAACACTGAAGCTTTCTTT.

This clonotype was picked up many times. The genes are TRBV20-1 and TRBJ2-3; the D gene could be TRBD1 or TRBD2 (6 bases each). Germline V gene sequence: CDR1 DFQATT, CDR2 SNEGSKA (reference sequence). CDR3 size: 15 residues. Trimming took 1 base from V and 4 from J, leaving 15 bases between them. The CDR3 region has the DNA TGCAGTGCTAGAGCAACCCGGGGGCGACCAGATACGCAGTATTTT. Its protein product is CSARATRGRPDTQYF.

The V and J genes are TRBV6-1 and TRBJ2-5; a possible D gene is TRBD1 (6 bases). Per germline, CDR1 MNHNS and CDR2 SASEGT. Trimming removed 2 bases from V and 5 bases from J, with 12 bases in between. This CDR3 region has 14 residues. As DNA, the CDR3 is TGTGCCAGCAGTGAACAGGGGAATTCGGAGACCCAGTACTTC. This sequence encodes CASSEQGNSETQYF.

This chain joins TRBV5-1 and TRBJ2-1; TRBD2 matches 13 bases. V shed 4 bases and J 10 bases; nucleotides not matched to a gene: 8. The CDR3 spans 15 residues. CDR1 is SGHRS and CDR2 is YFSETQ in the germline V gene. CDR3 sequence (DNA): TGCGCCAGCAGCGCTACTAGCGGGGGGGCCTGGGAGCAGTTCTTC. Protein product: CASSATSGGAWEQFF. Based on the CDR3 plus reference TRBV5-1 and TRBJ2-1, the full variable domain is KAGVTQTPRYLIKTRGQQVTLSCSPISGHRSVSWYQQTPGQGLQFLFEYFSETQRNKGNFPGRFSGRQFSNSRSEMNVSTLELGDSALYLCASSATSGGAWEQFFGPGTRLTVL.

This clonotype was counted ten times or more. V usage is TRBV18 and J usage is TRBJ2-7, with D hard to call. The V gene lost 2 bases and the J gene lost 7 bases, with 18 bases spanning the gap. The CDR3 has 15 amino acids. Germline CDR1 KGHSH, CDR2 LQKENI. The CDR3 bases are TGTGCCAGCTCACCATCTATGGCCGAGTTGGGGGAGCAGTACTTC. It translates to CASSPSMAELGEQYF.

This clonotype was counted many times. The chain recombines TRBV5-5 with TRBJ1-1, with D possibly being TRBD1 (5 bases). V was clipped by 1 base and J by 3 bases, with 7 bases between them. This CDR3 is 13 amino acids long. Looked up from germline, CDR1 is SGHKS and CDR2 is YYEKEE (reference sequence). The CDR3 nucleotides are TGTGCCAGCAGCTTGTTGGGGGACACTGAAGCTTTCTTT. Translated, it gives CASSLLGDTEAFF.

This clonotype was seen a handful of times. One end of the junction varies from germline; a read error may be responsible. This rearrangement joins TRBV5-1 to TRBJ2-5; D may be TRBD1 (5 bases). The germline CDR1 and CDR2 sequences are SGHRS and YFSETQ. This CDR3 comprises 13 residues. In DNA, the CDR3 is TGTGCCAGCAGCCGGACACCGCAAGAGACCCAGTACTTC. Translated, it gives CASSRTPQETQYF.

This clonotype was detected a few times. The rearrangement joins TRBV20-1 to TRBJ2-3; TRBD1 aligns across 7 bases. This CDR3 spans 12 amino acids. The junction had 3 bases not matched to a gene; V was cut back by 5 bases and J by 4 bases. Germline values: CDR1 DFQATT, CDR2 SNEGSKA (reference sequence). As DNA, the CDR3 is TGCAGTGCTTTAACAGGGGCAGATACGCAGTATTTT. This sequence encodes CSALTGADTQYF.

The chain carries TRBV20-1 and TRBJ2-7; TRBD1 might be the D (6 bases). The V and J ends lost 6 bases and 3 bases respectively, with 21 bases between them. CDR3 size: 15 residues. Germline CDR1 and CDR2: DFQATT and SNEGSKA (reference sequence). The CDR3 sequence is CSAEPPRQDRYEQYF. The CDR3 DNA reads as TGCAGTGCAGAACCACCTCGACAGGACCGCTACGAGCAGTACTTC.

The gene calls are TRBV5-1 and TRBJ2-5; 7 bases map to TRBD2. V shed 4 bases, J shed 5 bases, and the junction held 5 bases outside the gene matches. Per germline, CDR1 SGHRS and CDR2 YFSETQ. This CDR3 spans 13 amino acids. The CDR3 loop is CASSMGGRETQYF. The CDR3 DNA is TGCGCCAGCAGCATGGGAGGGAGGGAGACCCAGTACTTC.

This clonotype was seen only a few times. The chain carries TRBV11-2 and TRBJ2-1; no reliable D call. Trimming took 2 bases from V and 10 from J, leaving 18 bases between them. The CDR3 loop spans 15 amino acids. Per the germline V gene, CDR1 is SGHAT and CDR2 is FQNNGV. For the CDR3, the DNA is TGTGCCAGCAGCTTATCCGGGCTCGCCTCCGGGGAGCAGTTCTTC. Translated: CASSLSGLASGEQFF.

The chain carries TRBV10-2 and TRBJ2-7, with TRBD2 matching over 10 bases. V dropped 6 bases and J dropped 5; count of bases not matched to a gene: 7. The CDR3 contains 14 residues. Looked up from germline, CDR1 is WSHSY and CDR2 is SAAADI. The CDR3 here is CASRSSGSSHEQYF. The CDR3 nucleotides read TGCGCCAGCAGATCTAGCGGGAGTTCCCACGAGCAGTACTTC.